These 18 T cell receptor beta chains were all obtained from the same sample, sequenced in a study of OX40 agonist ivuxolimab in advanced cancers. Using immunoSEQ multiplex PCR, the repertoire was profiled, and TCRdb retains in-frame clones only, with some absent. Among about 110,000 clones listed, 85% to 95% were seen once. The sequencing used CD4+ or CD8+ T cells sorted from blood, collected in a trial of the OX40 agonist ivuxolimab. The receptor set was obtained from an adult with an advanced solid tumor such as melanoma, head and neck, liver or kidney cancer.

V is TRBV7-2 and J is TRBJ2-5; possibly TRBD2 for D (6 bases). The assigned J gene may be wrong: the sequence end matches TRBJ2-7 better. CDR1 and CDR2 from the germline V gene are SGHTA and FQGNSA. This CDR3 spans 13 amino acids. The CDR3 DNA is TGTGCCAGCTCCACTAGCTTTTCCTACGAGCAGTACTTC. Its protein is CASSTSFSYEQYF.

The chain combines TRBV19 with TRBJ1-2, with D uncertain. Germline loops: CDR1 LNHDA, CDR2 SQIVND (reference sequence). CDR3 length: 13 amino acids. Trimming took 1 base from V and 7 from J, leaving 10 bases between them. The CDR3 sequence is CASSIGPNSGYTF. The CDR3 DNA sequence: TGTGCCAGTAGTATAGGACCGAATTCTGGCTACACCTTC.

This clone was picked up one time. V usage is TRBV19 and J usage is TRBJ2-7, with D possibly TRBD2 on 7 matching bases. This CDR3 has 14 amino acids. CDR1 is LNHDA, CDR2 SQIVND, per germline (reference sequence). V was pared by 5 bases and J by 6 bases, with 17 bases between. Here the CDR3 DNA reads TGTGCCAGTAGTTCCACTTCGGGGGGCCTCGAGCAGTACTTC. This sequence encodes CASSSTSGGLEQYF. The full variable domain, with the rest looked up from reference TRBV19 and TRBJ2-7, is DGGITQSPKYLFRKEGQNVTLSCEQNLNHDAMYWYRQDPGQGLRLIYYSQIVNDFQKGDIAEGYSVSREKKESFPLTVTSAQKNPTAFYLCASSSTSGGLEQYFGPGTRLTVT.

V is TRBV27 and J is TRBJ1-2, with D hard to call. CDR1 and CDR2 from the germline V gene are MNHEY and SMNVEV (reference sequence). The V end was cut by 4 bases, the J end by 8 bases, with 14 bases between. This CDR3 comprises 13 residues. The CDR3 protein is CASSSTNSRGYTF. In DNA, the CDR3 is TGTGCCAGCAGTTCAACTAACTCGCGGGGCTACACCTTC.

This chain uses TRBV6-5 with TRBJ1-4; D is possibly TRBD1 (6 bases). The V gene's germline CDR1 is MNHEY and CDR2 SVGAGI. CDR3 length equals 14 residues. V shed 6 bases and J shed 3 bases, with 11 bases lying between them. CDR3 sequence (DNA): TGTGCCAGCAGCTACAGGGCATCTAATGAAAAACTGTTTTTT. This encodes CASSYRASNEKLFF.

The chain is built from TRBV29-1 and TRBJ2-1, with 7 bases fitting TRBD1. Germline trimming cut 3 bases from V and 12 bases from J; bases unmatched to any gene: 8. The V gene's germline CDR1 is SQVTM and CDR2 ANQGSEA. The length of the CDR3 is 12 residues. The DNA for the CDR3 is TGCAGCGTTGATGGGGGACAGAAGTTGCAGTTCTTC. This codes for CSVDGGQKLQFF.

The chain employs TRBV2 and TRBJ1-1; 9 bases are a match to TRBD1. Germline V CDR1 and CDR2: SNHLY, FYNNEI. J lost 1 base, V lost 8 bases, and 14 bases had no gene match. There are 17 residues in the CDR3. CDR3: CASFPGQGNGWNTEAFF. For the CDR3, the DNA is TGTGCCAGCTTCCCTGGACAGGGGAATGGGTGGAACACTGAAGCTTTCTTT.

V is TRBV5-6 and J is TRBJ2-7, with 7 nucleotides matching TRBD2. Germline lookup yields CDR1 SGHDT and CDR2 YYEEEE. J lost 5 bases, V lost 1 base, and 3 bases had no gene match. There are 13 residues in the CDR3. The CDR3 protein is CASSLWSGDEQYF. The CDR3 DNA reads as TGTGCCAGCAGCTTGTGGAGCGGGGACGAGCAGTACTTC.

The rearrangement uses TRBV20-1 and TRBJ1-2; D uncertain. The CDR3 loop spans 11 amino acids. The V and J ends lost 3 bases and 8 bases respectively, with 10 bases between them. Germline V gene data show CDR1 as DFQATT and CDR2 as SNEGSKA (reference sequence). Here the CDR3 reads CSASRVGGYTF. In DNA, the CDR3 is TGCAGTGCTAGTAGGGTCGGGGGCTACACCTTC.

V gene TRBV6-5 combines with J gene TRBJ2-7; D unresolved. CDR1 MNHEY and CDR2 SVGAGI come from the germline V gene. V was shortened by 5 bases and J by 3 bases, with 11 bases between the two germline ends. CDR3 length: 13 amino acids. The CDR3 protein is CASSPGPHYEQYF. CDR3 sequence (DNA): TGTGCCAGCAGTCCCGGACCACACTACGAGCAGTACTTC.

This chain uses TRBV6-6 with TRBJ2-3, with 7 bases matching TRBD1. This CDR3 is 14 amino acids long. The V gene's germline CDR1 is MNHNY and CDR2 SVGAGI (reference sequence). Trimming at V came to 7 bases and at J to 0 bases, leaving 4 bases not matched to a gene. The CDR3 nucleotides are TGTGCCAGCACAGGGGGAAAGAGCACAGATACGCAGTATTTT. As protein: CASTGGKSTDTQYF.

The CDR3 nucleotides are TGTGCCAGCAGCCCAGGACAGGGAACTGGACAGCCCCAGCATTTT. Amino acid sequence: CASSPGQGTGQPQHF. The V and J genes are TRBV7-2 and TRBJ1-5, with 8 bases lining up with TRBD1. The CDR3 covers 15 residues. Germline CDR1 and CDR2: SGHTA and FQGNSA. With V trimmed by 5 bases and J by 7 bases, 10 bases remained unmatched.

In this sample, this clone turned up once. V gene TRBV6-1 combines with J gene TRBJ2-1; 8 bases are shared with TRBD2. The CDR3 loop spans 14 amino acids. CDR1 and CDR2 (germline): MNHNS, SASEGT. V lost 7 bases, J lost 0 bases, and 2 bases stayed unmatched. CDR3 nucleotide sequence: TGTGCCAGCAAGCGGGAGTCCTCCTACAATGAGCAGTTCTTC. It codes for CASKRESSYNEQFF.

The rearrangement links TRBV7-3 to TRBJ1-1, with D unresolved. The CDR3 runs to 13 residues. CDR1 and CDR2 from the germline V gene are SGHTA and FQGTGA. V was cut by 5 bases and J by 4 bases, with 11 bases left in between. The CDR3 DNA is TGTGCCAGCAGCGAACAGTGGGGCACTGAAGCTTTCTTT. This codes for CASSEQWGTEAFF.

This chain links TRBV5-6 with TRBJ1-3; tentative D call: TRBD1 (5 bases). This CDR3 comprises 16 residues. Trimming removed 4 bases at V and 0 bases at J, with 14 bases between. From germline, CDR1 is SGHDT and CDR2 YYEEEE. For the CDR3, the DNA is TGTGCCAGCAGCCCCCGGGGCCCCTCCTCTGGAAACACCATATATTTT. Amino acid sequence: CASSPRGPSSGNTIYF.

The CDR3 loop reads CASKMSGRLYEQYF. For the CDR3, the DNA is TGCGCCAGCAAAATGAGCGGGAGGCTATACGAGCAGTACTTC. J is TRBJ2-7 and V is TRBV10-1; TRBD2 matches 9 bases. Germline loops: CDR1 WNHNN, CDR2 SYGVQD (reference sequence). Losses at the gene ends were 7 bases for V and 4 bases for J; bases not matched to a gene: 8. CDR3 size: 14 residues.

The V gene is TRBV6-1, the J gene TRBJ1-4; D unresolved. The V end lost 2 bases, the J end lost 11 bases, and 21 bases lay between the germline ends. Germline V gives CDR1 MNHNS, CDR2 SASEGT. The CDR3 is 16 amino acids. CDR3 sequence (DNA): TGTGCCAGCAGTGAAAGCGTGACCGCCGCAGGCAAGAAACTGTTTTTT. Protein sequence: CASSESVTAAGKKLFF.

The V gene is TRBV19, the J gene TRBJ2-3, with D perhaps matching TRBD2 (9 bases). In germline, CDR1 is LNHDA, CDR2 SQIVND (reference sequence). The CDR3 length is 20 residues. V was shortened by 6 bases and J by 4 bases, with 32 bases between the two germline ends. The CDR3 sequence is CASSPTGQAGWRGGPDTQYF. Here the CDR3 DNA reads TGTGCCAGTAGCCCCACGGGACAGGCGGGATGGCGGGGGGGCCCAGATACGCAGTATTTT.